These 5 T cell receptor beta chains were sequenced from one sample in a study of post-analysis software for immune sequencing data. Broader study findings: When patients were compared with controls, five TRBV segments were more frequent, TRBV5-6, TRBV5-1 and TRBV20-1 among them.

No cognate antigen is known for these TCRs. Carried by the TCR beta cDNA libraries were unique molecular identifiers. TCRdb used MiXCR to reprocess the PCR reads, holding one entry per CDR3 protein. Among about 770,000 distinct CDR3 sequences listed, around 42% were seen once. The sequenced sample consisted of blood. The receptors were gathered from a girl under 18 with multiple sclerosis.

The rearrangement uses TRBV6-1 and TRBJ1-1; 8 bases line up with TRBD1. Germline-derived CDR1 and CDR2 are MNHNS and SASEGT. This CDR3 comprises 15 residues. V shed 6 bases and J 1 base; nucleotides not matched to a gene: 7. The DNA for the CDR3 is TGTGCCAGCAGCAGGACAGGGTGGGGGAACACTGAAGCTTTCTTT. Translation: CASSRTGWGNTEAFF.

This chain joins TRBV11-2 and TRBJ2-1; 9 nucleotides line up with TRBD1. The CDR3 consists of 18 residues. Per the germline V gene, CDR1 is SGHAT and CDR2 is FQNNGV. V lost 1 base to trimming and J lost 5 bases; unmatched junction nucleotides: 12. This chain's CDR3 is CASSLGIYGTGLNNEQFF. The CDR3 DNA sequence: TGTGCCAGCAGCTTAGGGATTTATGGGACAGGGCTTAACAATGAGCAGTTCTTC. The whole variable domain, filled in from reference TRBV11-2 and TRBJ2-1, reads EAGVAQSPRYKIIEKRQSVAFWCNPISGHATLYWYQQILGQGPKLLIQFQNNGVVDDSQLPKDRFSAERLKGVDSTLKIQPAKLEDSAVYLCASSLGIYGTGLNNEQFFGPGTRLTVL.

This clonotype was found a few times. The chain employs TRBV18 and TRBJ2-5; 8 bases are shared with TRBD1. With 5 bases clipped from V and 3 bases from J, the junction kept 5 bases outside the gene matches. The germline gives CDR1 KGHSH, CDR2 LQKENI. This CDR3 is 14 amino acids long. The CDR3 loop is CASSSDRGEETQYF. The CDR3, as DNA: TGTGCCAGCTCATCCGACAGGGGAGAAGAGACCCAGTACTTC.

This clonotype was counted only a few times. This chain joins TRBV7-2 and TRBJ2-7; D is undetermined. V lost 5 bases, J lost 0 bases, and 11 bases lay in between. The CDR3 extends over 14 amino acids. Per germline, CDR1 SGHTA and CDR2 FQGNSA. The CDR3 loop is CASSQTGVSYEQYF. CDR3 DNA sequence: TGTGCCAGCAGCCAGACTGGTGTCTCCTACGAGCAGTACTTC.

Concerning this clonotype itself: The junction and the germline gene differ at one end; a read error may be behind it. CDR3: CASSDPLIARSYDEQFF. The CDR3 nucleotides are TGTGCCAGCAGCGACCCTCTGATTGCCCGCTCCTACGATGAGCAGTTCTTC. This rearrangement joins TRBV9 to TRBJ2-1; D gene uncertain. The CDR3 spans 17 residues. Germline V CDR1 and CDR2: SGDLS, YYNGEE. Supplemented by reference TRBV9 and TRBJ2-1, the full variable domain reads DSGVTQTPKHLITATGQRVTLRCSPRSGDLSVYWYQQSLDQGLQFLIQYYNGEERAKGNILERFSAQQFPDLHSELNLSSLELGDSALYFCASSDPLIARSYDEQFFGPGTRLTVL.